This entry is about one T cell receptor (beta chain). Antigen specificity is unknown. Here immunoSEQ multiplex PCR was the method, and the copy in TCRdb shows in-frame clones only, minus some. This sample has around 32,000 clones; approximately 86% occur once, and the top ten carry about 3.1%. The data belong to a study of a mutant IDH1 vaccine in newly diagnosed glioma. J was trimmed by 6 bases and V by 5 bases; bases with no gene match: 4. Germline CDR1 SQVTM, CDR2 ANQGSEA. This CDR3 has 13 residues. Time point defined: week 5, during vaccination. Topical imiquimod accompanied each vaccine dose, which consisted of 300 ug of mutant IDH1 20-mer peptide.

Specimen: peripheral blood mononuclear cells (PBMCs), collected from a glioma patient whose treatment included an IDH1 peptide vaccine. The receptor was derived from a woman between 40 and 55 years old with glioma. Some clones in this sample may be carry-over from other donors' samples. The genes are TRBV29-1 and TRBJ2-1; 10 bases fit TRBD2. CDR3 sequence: CSVSSGGFNEQFF. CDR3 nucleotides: TGCAGCGTTAGTAGCGGGGGGTTCAATGAGCAGTTCTTC.